This TCR beta chain was retrieved from a study of T cells in Graves' hyperthyroidism and ophthalmopathy. This clonotype was picked up many times. The V and J ends lost 2 bases and 7 bases, in that order; junction bases with no gene match: 9. Germline V lookup: CDR1 SGHTA, CDR2 FQGTGA. This CDR3 is 17 amino acids long. The source material, RNA transcripts, was used to amplify TCR beta CDR3 regions. HTBI primers were the set used in a first-round RT-PCR of the TCR CDR3. TCRdb reprocessed the multiplex PCR reads via MiXCR and lists one record per CDR3 protein. This table holds about 570,000 distinct CDR3 sequences, 40% to 55% found once.

The rearrangement uses TRBV7-3 and TRBJ2-2; 11 bases are shared with TRBD1. The source of this sequence is an adult woman with Graves' disease, either hyperthyroidism or ophthalmopathy (not recorded which). The specimen sequenced was peripheral blood or thyroid tissue (not recorded which). The DNA for the CDR3 is TGTGCCAGCAGCTTAGAAGGACAGGGGGCTAACCTCGGGGAGCTGTTTTTT. Translation: CASSLEGQGANLGELFF.